The present T cell receptor beta chain was sequenced within a study of post-analysis software for immune sequencing data (dated by TCRdb to about 2015). Notes on the research overall: The recorded disease courses included relapsing-remitting, secondary progressive and progressive-relapsing multiple sclerosis, and some patients had no subtype annotation. A subset of samples was prepared in parallel using single-end sample barcoding, then pooled and co-amplified after Illumina adapter ligation. Patient repertoires were compared against roughly 12 previously published healthy control repertoires from donors aged about 6 to 27 years.

This clonotype was seen a few times. The antigen it binds to is not known. It has no much larger one-base neighbor in the sample; base qualities were not kept. TCR beta repertoires were profiled from peripheral blood of approximately 13 young patients with multiple sclerosis to demonstrate the VDJtools post-analysis software. The multiple sclerosis patients were children and adolescents between roughly 6 and 15 years of age. General findings and caveats noted by the study authors: When samples were clustered directly using the F measure, samples prepared in the same batch co-clustered strongly, which prompted a batch-effect correction. Significantly higher frequencies in patients than in controls were found for roughly five TRBV segments, including TRBV5-6, TRBV5-1 and TRBV20-1. The multiple sclerosis patient group was slightly younger than the control group. Compared with controls, multiple sclerosis patients had significantly lower normalized Chao1 diversity, a finding suggesting substantial peripheral T-cell clonal expansion.

Including cysteine and phenylalanine, the CDR3 has 14 amino acids. Just CDR3 DNA is preserved here, 42 bases in frame from base 1. The germline V gene (reference sequence) provides CDR1 SEHNR and CDR2 FQNEAQ. V loses 5 bases of germline sequence and J loses 1 base, and the interval between the two ends is 11 bases. The library came from PCR. Sequencing used an Illumina HiSeq 2500. Unique molecular identifiers were incorporated into TCR beta cDNA libraries to reduce PCR and sequencing biases. Approximately 500,000 cDNA molecules were obtained for every 1 to 10 million input T cells, so each molecule roughly corresponded to one T cell. The patient libraries were prepared and sequenced using the same protocol as the earlier healthy control dataset. Within a given batch, samples were prepared together, multiplexed and sequenced on the same HiSeq lane. The authors' pipeline ran thus. MIGEC was used to process the raw barcoded reads, and molecular identifier groups with only a single read were discarded before consensus assembly and CDR3 extraction. Clonotype tables were post-analysed with VDJtools, and diversity was normalized by down-sampling all datasets to the smallest sample size. To correct batch-related cross-sample contamination, repertoire overlap clustering matched CDR3 amino acid sequences but not nucleotide sequences. The public sequencing data were trimmed at Q25 with fastp and processed into clonotypes with MiXCR by TCRdb, which kept only in-frame beta chains. Identical CDR3 protein sequences are pooled into one entry, listed with their most common genes and DNA. TCRdb, not the original authors, processed these V and J calls. The sample profile shows around 400,000 distinct CDR3 sequences; 39% of them were found once. The ten largest account for 7.5% to 8.5% of the sample.

The rearrangement joined TRBV7-9 to TRBJ1-2; the D gene lacks a confident call. This receptor was obtained from a girl aged 2 to 9 with multiple sclerosis. The sequencing input was blood. The CDR3 reads as follows: CASSPDGINYGYTF. The base sequence is TGTGCCAGCAGCCCGGACGGGATTAACTATGGCTACACCTTC.